The following is a T cell receptor beta chain sequence with its context. Its antigen is not known. These data originate in a study of shared clonotypes between healthy human individuals. The wider study: Those who served as donors were a couple of women and a few men between the ages of 18 and 49.

Trimming stripped 4 bases from V and 2 bases from J, with 11 bases between. From germline, CDR1 is LNHDA and CDR2 SQIVND (reference sequence). This CDR3 contains 14 residues. Sequenced by immunoSEQ multiplex PCR; TCRdb stores in-frame clones only, minus some. The table shows about 1 million clones, with under 80% occurring only once. General study findings and limits: Memory subsets generally showed lower estimated richness than naive subsets. With a handful of donors compared, about 5% of naive CD4 clonotypes were shared. Rarefaction gave evidence that sorted-subset sequencing remained incomplete despite large depth.

Sequenced material: memory CD4+ T cells sorted from blood. The subset denotes: CD45RA-negative fraction. The sequence came from a man aged 18 to 29 in good health. V gene TRBV19 combines with J gene TRBJ2-5; D is uncertain. CDR3 amino acids: CASSTGRFQETQYF. DNA of the CDR3: TGTGCCAGTAGTACCGGACGGTTTCAAGAGACCCAGTACTTC.